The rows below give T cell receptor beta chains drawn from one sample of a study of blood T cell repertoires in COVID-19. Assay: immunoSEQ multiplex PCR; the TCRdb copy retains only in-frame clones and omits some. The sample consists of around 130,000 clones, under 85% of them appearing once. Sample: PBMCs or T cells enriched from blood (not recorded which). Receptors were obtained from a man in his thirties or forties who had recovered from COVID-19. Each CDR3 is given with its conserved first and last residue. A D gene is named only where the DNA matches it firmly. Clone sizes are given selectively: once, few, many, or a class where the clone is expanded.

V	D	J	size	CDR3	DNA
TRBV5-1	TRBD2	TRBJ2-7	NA	CASSQGLWSYEQYF	TGCGCCAGCAGCCAGGGACTATGGTCCTACGAGCAGTACTTC
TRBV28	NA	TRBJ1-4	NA	CASSRDATNEKLFF	TGTGCCAGCAGTCGAGATGCAACTAATGAAAAACTGTTTTTT
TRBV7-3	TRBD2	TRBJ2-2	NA	CASSLMSGSGRAGELFF	TGTGCCAGCAGCTTAATGTCTGGGAGCGGGAGGGCCGGGGAGCTGTTTTTT
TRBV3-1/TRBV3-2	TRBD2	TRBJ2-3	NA	CASSPSSGVVTDTQYF	TGTGCCAGCAGCCCGTCTAGCGGGGTAGTCACAGATACGCAGTATTTT
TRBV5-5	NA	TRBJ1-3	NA	CASTLRGQGNTIYF	TGTGCCAGCACCCTACGGGGACAAGGAAACACCATATATTTT
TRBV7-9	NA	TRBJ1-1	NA	CASSFSGSITEAFF	TGTGCCAGCAGCTTCTCAGGGTCGATCACTGAAGCTTTCTTT
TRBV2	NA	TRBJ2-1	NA	CASSPSGQFSYNEQFF	TGTGCCAGCAGTCCGAGCGGACAGTTCTCCTACAATGAGCAGTTCTTC
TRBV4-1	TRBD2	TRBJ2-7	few	CASSQEGAGAYEQYF	TGCGCCAGCAGCCAAGAGGGAGCGGGAGCCTACGAGCAGTACTTC
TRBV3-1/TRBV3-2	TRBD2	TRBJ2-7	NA	CASSRALAGGPGEQYF	TGTGCCAGCAGCAGAGCCCTAGCGGGAGGGCCGGGGGAGCAGTACTTC
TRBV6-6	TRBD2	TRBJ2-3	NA	CATGTGLVTDTQYF	TGTGCCACCGGAACCGGACTAGTCACAGATACGCAGTATTTT
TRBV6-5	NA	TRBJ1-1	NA	CASSYFSGPLSEAFF	TGTGCCAGCAGTTATTTTTCAGGGCCCCTCAGTGAAGCTTTCTTT
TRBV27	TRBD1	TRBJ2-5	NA	CASSLSKGQGARKTQYF	TGTGCCAGCAGTTTATCGAAGGGACAGGGGGCGCGGAAGACCCAGTACTTC
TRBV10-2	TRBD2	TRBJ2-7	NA	CASRGLAGESPNEQYF	TGCGCCAGCAGAGGACTAGCGGGAGAAAGTCCAAACGAGCAGTACTTC
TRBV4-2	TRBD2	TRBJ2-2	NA	CASRNTSGGTGELFF	TGTGCCAGCAGAAACACTAGCGGGGGGACCGGGGAGCTGTTTTTT
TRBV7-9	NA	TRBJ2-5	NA	CASSLGQQETQYF	TGTGCCAGCAGCTTAGGACAGCAAGAGACCCAGTACTTC
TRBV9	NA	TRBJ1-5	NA	CASSVQVNRVDFQPQHF	TGTGCCAGCAGCGTACAAGTTAACAGGGTTGATTTTCAGCCCCAGCATTTT
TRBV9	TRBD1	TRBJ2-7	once	CASSVGQGVYEQYF	TGTGCCAGCAGCGTGGGACAGGGTGTCTACGAGCAGTACTTC
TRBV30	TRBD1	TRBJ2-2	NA	CAWSLRGRETGELFF	TGTGCCTGGAGTCTAAGGGGGCGAGAGACCGGGGAGCTGTTTTTT
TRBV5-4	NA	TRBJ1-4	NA	CASSLEGRVEKLFF	TGTGCCAGCAGCTTGGAGGGCAGGGTTGAAAAACTGTTTTTT
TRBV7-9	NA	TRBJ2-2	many	CASSFGGQYIQELFF	TGTGCCAGCAGCTTTGGCGGACAGTATATCCAGGAGCTGTTTTTT
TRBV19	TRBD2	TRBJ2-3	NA	CASSIKRGPDTQYF	TGTGCCAGTAGTATAAAGCGGGGCCCAGATACGCAGTATTTT
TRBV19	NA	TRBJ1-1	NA	CASSLLVGNTEAFF	TGTGCCAGTAGTCTCCTCGTCGGGAACACTGAAGCTTTCTTT
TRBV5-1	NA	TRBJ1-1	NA	CASSLVFEGGTEAFF	TGCGCCAGCAGCTTGGTATTCGAGGGAGGCACTGAAGCTTTCTTT
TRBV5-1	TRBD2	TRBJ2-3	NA	CASSLVAGVDTQYF	TGCGCCAGCAGCTTGGTAGCGGGAGTGGATACGCAGTATTTT
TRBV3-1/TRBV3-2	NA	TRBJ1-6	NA	CASSLSQARSPLHF	TGTGCCAGCAGCCTCTCCCAGGCCAGGTCACCCCTCCACTTT
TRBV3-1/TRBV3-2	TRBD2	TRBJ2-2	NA	CASSQPPGLAGDTGELFF	TGTGCCAGCAGCCAACCCCCGGGACTAGCGGGAGACACCGGGGAGCTGTTTTTT
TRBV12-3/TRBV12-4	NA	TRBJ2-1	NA	CASSQQGNEQFF	TGTGCCAGCAGCCAACAGGGAAATGAGCAGTTCTTC
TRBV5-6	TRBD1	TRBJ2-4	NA	CASIKKGDRNIQYF	TGTGCCAGCATCAAAAAGGGGGACAGGAACATTCAGTACTTC
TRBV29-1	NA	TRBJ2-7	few	CSVPHGTQQYF	TGCAGCGTCCCCCATGGGACACAGCAGTACTTC
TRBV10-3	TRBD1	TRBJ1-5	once	CAISGSGTGDRQPQHF	TGTGCCATCAGTGGATCCGGGACAGGGGATCGCCAGCCCCAGCATTTT
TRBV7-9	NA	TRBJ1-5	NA	CASSLGQDIYSNQPQHF	TGTGCCAGCAGCTTAGGGCAGGATATCTATAGCAATCAGCCCCAGCATTTT
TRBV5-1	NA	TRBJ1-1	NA	CASSPGGENTEAFF	TGCGCCAGCAGCCCCGGAGGGGAGAACACTGAAGCTTTCTTT